The present T cell receptor beta chain was sequenced within a study of control samples from healthy donors and cancer patients. Sequenced by immunoSEQ multiplex PCR; TCRdb stores in-frame clones only, minus some. Of about 30,000 clones in the sample, roughly 78% were seen once. The germline V and J ends were trimmed by 4 bases and 3 bases, with 13 bases remaining between them. The germline gives CDR1 SGHNT, CDR2 YYREEE (reference sequence). This CDR3 comprises 14 residues. The source material was PBMCs. The V gene is TRBV5-4, the J gene TRBJ2-5, with D possibly matching TRBD1 (5 bases). The sequence was collected from a man in his fifties or sixties with head and neck cancer. CDR3 in amino acids: CASSPLDREETQYF. CDR3 nucleotide sequence: TGTGCCAGCAGCCCATTAGACAGAGAAGAGACCCAGTACTTC.